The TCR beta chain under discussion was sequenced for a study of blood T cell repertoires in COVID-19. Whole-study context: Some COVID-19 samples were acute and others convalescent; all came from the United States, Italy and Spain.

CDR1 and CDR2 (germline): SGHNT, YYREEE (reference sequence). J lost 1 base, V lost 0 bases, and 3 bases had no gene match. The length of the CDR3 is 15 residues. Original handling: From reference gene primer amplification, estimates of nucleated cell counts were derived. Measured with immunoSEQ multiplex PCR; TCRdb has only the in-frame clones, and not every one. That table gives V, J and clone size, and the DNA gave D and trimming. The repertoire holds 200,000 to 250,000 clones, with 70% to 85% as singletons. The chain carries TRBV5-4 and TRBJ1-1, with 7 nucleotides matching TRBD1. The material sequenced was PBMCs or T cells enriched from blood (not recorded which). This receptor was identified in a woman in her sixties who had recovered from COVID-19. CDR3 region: CASSLVGQKNTEAFF. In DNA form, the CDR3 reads TGTGCCAGCAGCTTGGTGGGACAGAAGAACACTGAAGCTTTCTTT.